These 20 T cell receptor beta chains originate from one sample sequenced in a study of blood T cell repertoires in COVID-19. TCRdb's table, derived via immunoSEQ multiplex PCR, lists solely in-frame clones and lacks some. Among 200,000 to 250,000 clones, 87% were seen once, and the ten largest hold about 6%. Material for sequencing was PBMCs or T cells enriched from blood (not recorded which). Source of these receptors: a young woman with acute COVID-19.

The CDR3 DNA reads as TGTGCCAGCAGTTTCGCCGGGGGTTTGAACAATGAGCAGTTCTTC. Its protein is CASSFAGGLNNEQFF. The V and J genes are TRBV27 and TRBJ2-1; maybe TRBD2 (6 bases). The CDR3 is made up of 15 amino acids. The V gene lost 3 bases and the J gene lost 5 bases, with 14 bases spanning the gap. Per germline, CDR1 MNHEY and CDR2 SMNVEV (reference sequence).

The chain combines TRBV28 with TRBJ2-5, with 10 bases that match TRBD1. This CDR3 contains 16 residues. From germline, CDR1 is MDHEN and CDR2 SYDVKM. Germline trimming cut 4 bases from V and 5 bases from J; bases unmatched to any gene: 10. The chain's CDR3 is CASSSPDRGHGETQYF. The DNA for the CDR3 is TGTGCCAGCAGTTCCCCAGACAGGGGGCATGGGGAGACCCAGTACTTC.

The gene calls are TRBV29-1 and TRBJ1-2; tentatively, D is TRBD1 (5 bases). Germline values: CDR1 SQVTM, CDR2 ANQGSEA. The CDR3 runs to 12 residues. The ends were cut back, 5 bases at V and 1 base at J, with 8 bases in the middle. The CDR3 loop reads CSVTDSNYGYTF. Written as DNA, the CDR3 is TGCAGCGTTACCGACAGTAACTATGGCTACACCTTC.

This clone was observed at least ten times. This sequence joins TRBV5-5 and TRBJ2-7, with D maybe TRBD1 (6 bases). The CDR3 covers 15 residues. Trimming took off 4 bases at V and 0 bases at J, with 14 bases between the two ends. The germline gives CDR1 SGHKS, CDR2 YYEKEE (reference sequence). As DNA, the CDR3 is TGTGCCAGCAGCGCCGGACAGACAAGCTCCTACGAGCAGTACTTC. Translation gives CASSAGQTSSYEQYF.

This clone has a handful of counts. The chain uses TRBV10-1 and TRBJ2-5; TRBD2 agrees at 8 bases. Unmatched junction bases numbered 4, after V lost 0 bases and J lost 4 bases. CDR1 is WNHNN, CDR2 SYGVQD, per germline (reference sequence). The CDR3 runs 15 residues. The CDR3 DNA is TGCGCCAGCAGTGAGTCGATACGGGAGGGAGAGACCCAGTACTTC. Translation: CASSESIREGETQYF.

The rearrangement links TRBV15 to TRBJ1-2; tentatively, D is TRBD1 (5 bases). From germline, CDR1 is LNHNV and CDR2 YYDKDF (reference sequence). This CDR3 is built from 15 residues. V was trimmed by 1 base and J by 1 base, leaving 10 bases between them. CDR3 loop: CATSRVGPLNYGYTF. CDR3 DNA sequence: TGTGCCACCAGCAGAGTGGGGCCCCTTAACTATGGCTACACCTTC.

The chain uses TRBV20-1 and TRBJ2-3; possibly TRBD2 for D (6 bases). The CDR3 length is 11 residues. Germline CDR1 DFQATT, CDR2 SNEGSKA (reference sequence). CDR3 nucleotides: TGCACCGGCCGAGCGGGAGATACGCAGTATTTT. Amino acid sequence: CTGRAGDTQYF.

The genes are TRBV5-4 and TRBJ1-2; 10 bases match TRBD1. Germline V gene data show CDR1 as SGHNT and CDR2 as YYREEE (reference sequence). V trimming: 1 base; J trimming: 4 bases; junction bases outside the gene matches: 4. CDR3 size: 15 residues. The CDR3 DNA sequence: TGTGCCAGCAGCTTGATTGGGGACAGGGGCTATGGCTACACCTTC. Its translation: CASSLIGDRGYGYTF.

The J gene is TRBJ2-1, the V gene TRBV21-1; the D call TRBD1 from the table was never checked on the DNA. TRBV21-1 is a pseudogene. This CDR3 has 17 amino acids. In DNA, the CDR3 is TGTGCCAGCAGCAAAGGAAGGACAGCGAACTACTACAATGAGCAGTTCTTC. Translating gives CASSKGRTANYYNEQFF.

Here the CDR3 DNA reads TGCGCCAGCAGCCGACTAGCGGGAGTTAGCGAGCAGTACTTC. Its protein is CASSRLAGVSEQYF. V gene TRBV4-3 combines with J gene TRBJ2-7, with 12 nucleotides matching TRBD2. This CDR3 is 14 amino acids long. V shed 4 bases, J shed 6 bases, and the junction held 4 bases outside the gene matches. The germline V gene has CDR1 LGHNA and CDR2 YSLEER.

This rearrangement joins TRBV28 to TRBJ1-5; D is perhaps TRBD1 (6 bases). Germline V lookup: CDR1 MDHEN, CDR2 SYDVKM. The V gene lost 8 bases and the J gene lost 0 bases, with 14 bases spanning the gap. The CDR3 has 15 residues. The CDR3 nucleotides are TGTGCCAGCCAGGACAGCTTTTATAGCAATCAGCCCCAGCATTTT. It specifies CASQDSFYSNQPQHF.

This chain links TRBV3-1 (or the pseudogene TRBV3-2) with TRBJ2-6, with 9 bases fitting TRBD1. This CDR3 contains 17 residues. J gave up 2 bases and V 3 bases, and 5 bases lay outside the gene matches. Germline-derived CDR1 and CDR2 are LGHDT and YNNKEL (reference sequence). Here the CDR3 reads CASSQSRDRAGANVLTF. As DNA, the CDR3 is TGTGCCAGCAGCCAGTCCCGGGACAGGGCTGGGGCCAACGTCCTGACTTTC.

V is TRBV7-2 and J is TRBJ2-1; 13 bases agree with TRBD2. Germline loops: CDR1 SGHTA, CDR2 FQGNSA. This CDR3 is built from 15 residues. V was pared by 8 bases and J by 9 bases, with 10 bases of the junction left unmatched. Here the CDR3 reads CASGGRLAGGGEQFF. The CDR3 nucleotides read TGTGCCAGCGGAGGCCGACTAGCGGGGGGAGGTGAGCAGTTCTTC. Based on the CDR3 plus reference TRBV7-2 and TRBJ2-1, the full variable domain is GAGVSQSPSNKVTEKGKDVELRCDPISGHTALYWYRQSLGQGLEFLIYFQGNSAPDKSGLPSDRFSAERTGGSVSTLTIQRTQQEDSAVYLCASGGRLAGGGEQFFGPGTRLTVL.

The gene calls are TRBV5-1 and TRBJ2-1, with D uncertain. Between the trimmed V and J ends, which lost 5 bases and 5 bases, there was a span of 14 bases. Germline CDR1 reads SGHRS; CDR2 reads YFSETQ. The CDR3 has 14 amino acids. DNA for the CDR3: TGCGCCAGCAGAGGTACGGAGCTGCACAATGAGCAGTTCTTC. Protein sequence: CASRGTELHNEQFF. Drawing the rest from reference TRBV5-1 and TRBJ2-1, the complete variable domain is KAGVTQTPRYLIKTRGQQVTLSCSPISGHRSVSWYQQTPGQGLQFLFEYFSETQRNKGNFPGRFSGRQFSNSRSEMNVSTLELGDSALYLCASRGTELHNEQFFGPGTRLTVL.

This clone was observed a single time. CDR3 in DNA: TGTGCCAGCAGCTCGGGACAGCTCCACGAGCAGTACTTC. This gives the protein CASSSGQLHEQYF. The V gene is TRBV11-2, the J gene TRBJ2-7; 7 bases agree with TRBD1. Germline CDR1 reads SGHAT; CDR2 reads FQNNGV. This CDR3 comprises 13 residues. V was pared by 4 bases and J by 5 bases, with 5 bases of the junction left unmatched.

The chain combines TRBV6-1 with TRBJ2-3; 7 nucleotides align to TRBD1. The V gene end was trimmed by 4 bases and the J gene end by 0 bases; junction bases not matched to a gene: 7. The CDR3 runs 16 residues. Germline loops: CDR1 MNHNS, CDR2 SASEGT. This CDR3 is CASSGRQGGSTDTQYF. CDR3 in DNA: TGTGCCAGCAGTGGAAGACAGGGTGGGAGCACAGATACGCAGTATTTT.

The rearrangement links TRBV6-5 to TRBJ2-2; 15 bases align to TRBD2. This CDR3 is 15 amino acids long. Trimming removed 6 bases from V and 5 bases from J; junction bases left unmatched: 1. From germline, CDR1 is MNHEY and CDR2 SVGAGI. The CDR3 sequence is CASRGTSGRTGELFF. The CDR3 DNA reads as TGTGCCAGCAGAGGGACTAGCGGGAGGACCGGGGAGCTGTTTTTT.

The CDR3 loop reads CASSSPGGNTGELFF. In DNA, the CDR3 is TGTGCCAGCAGCTCTCCAGGGGGTAACACCGGGGAGCTGTTTTTT. This chain links TRBV11-1 with TRBJ2-2; 7 nucleotides align to TRBD1. The length of the CDR3 is 15 residues. Germline-derived CDR1 and CDR2 are SGHAT and FQDESV (reference sequence). After removal of 4 bases from V and 2 bases from J, the junction contained 4 bases not matched to a gene.

The chain combines TRBV18 with TRBJ2-6, with 11 bases lining up with TRBD1. The CDR3 is 18 amino acids. Trimming at V came to 5 bases and at J to 1 base, leaving 7 bases not matched to a gene. CDR1 is KGHSH, CDR2 LQKENI, per germline. CDR3: CASSFRTGGESGANVLTF. The CDR3 nucleotides read TGTGCCAGCTCATTTCGGACAGGGGGCGAGTCTGGGGCCAACGTCCTGACTTTC.

The rearrangement joins TRBV2 to TRBJ2-5, with 10 bases aligning to TRBD1. CDR3 length equals 17 residues. With V trimmed by 2 bases and J by 4 bases, 10 bases remained unmatched. In germline, CDR1 is SNHLY, CDR2 FYNNEI. The DNA of the CDR3 is TGTGCCAGCAGTGAAAGGAGAGGACAGGGGGTGGGAGAGACCCAGTACTTC. Translation gives CASSERRGQGVGETQYF.